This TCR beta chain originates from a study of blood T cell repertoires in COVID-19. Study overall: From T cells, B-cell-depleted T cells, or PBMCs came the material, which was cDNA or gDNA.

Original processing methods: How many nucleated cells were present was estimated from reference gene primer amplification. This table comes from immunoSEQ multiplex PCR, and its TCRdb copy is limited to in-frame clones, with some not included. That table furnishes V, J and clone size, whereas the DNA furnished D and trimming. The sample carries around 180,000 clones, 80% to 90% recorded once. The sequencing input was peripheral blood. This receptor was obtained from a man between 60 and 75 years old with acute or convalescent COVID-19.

In nucleotides, the CDR3 is TGTGCCAGCAGCGGGGAGGGGAATTCACCCCTCCACTTT. It encodes CASSGEGNSPLHF. The chain combines TRBV5-7 with TRBJ1-6, with a weak D call TRBD1 (5 bases). TRBV5-7 falls under the ORF class, with uncertain function. With 4 bases removed from V and 7 bases from J, the gap between germline ends came to 9 bases. This CDR3 contains 13 residues.